The next 10 T cell receptor beta chains were all read from a single sample in a study of early T cells in non-severe SARS-CoV-2 infection. TCRdb ran MiXCR on the 5' RACE reads and lists one entry per CDR3 protein. The sample yields around 52,000 distinct CDR3 sequences, 6.2% seen once. Sequenced material: whole blood. These receptors were obtained from an adult who was a healthcare worker with PCR-confirmed SARS-CoV-2 infection or an uninfected control (not recorded which).

In this sample, this clonotype turned up a few times. This chain joins TRBV20-1 and TRBJ2-3; no firm D call. Germline CDR1 is DFQATT and CDR2 is SNEGSKA (reference sequence). The CDR3 has 12 residues. Trimming took off 5 bases at V and 5 bases at J, with 11 bases between the two ends. This chain's CDR3 is CSAPTGLDTQYF. CDR3 in DNA: TGCAGTGCTCCTACTGGGTTAGATACGCAGTATTTT.

The CDR3 is CASSAKTVGLAGGAYNEQFF. The CDR3 DNA sequence: TGTGCCAGTAGTGCCAAGACCGTGGGACTAGCGGGGGGGGCTTACAATGAGCAGTTCTTC. The gene calls are TRBV19 and TRBJ2-1; 16 bases agree with TRBD2. The CDR3 loop spans 20 amino acids. Per germline, CDR1 LNHDA and CDR2 SQIVND (reference sequence). The V and J ends lost 5 bases and 4 bases, in that order; junction bases with no gene match: 14.

This clonotype was seen a few times. The V gene is TRBV29-1, the J gene TRBJ1-4, with 10 bases identical to TRBD1. V was pared by 4 bases and J by 10 bases, with 6 bases of the junction left unmatched. This CDR3 region has 13 residues. The V gene's germline CDR1 is SQVTM and CDR2 ANQGSEA. The CDR3 DNA sequence: TGCAGCGTTGTCTTAGGGGACAGGGGAAAACTGTTTTTT. It is translated as CSVVLGDRGKLFF. The full variable domain, in which reference TRBV29-1 and TRBJ1-4 provide the parts outside the CDR3, is SAVISQKPSRDICQRGTSLTIQCQVDSQVTMMFWYRQQPGQSLTLIATANQGSEATYESGFVIDKFPISRPNLTFSTLTVSNMSPEDSSIYLCSVVLGDRGKLFFGSGTQLSVL.

This clonotype showed up many times. The chain joins TRBV10-3 to TRBJ2-3, with a tentative D call TRBD2 (6 bases). V was cut by 5 bases and J by 5 bases, with 8 bases left in between. The CDR3 length is 12 residues. Germline CDR1 is ENHRY and CDR2 is SYGVKD. CDR3 residues: CAISFSGDTQYF. CDR3 coding DNA: TGTGCCATCAGTTTTAGCGGAGATACGCAGTATTTT.

The chain combines TRBV7-2 with TRBJ2-1, with 11 bases lining up with TRBD2. The CDR3 sequence is 16 residues long. Germline lookup yields CDR1 SGHTA and CDR2 FQGNSA. V lost 1 base to trimming and J lost 4 bases; unmatched junction nucleotides: 3. The CDR3 DNA reads as TGTGCCAGCAGCTTAGGGTCTAGCGGGGGGTACAATGAGCAGTTCTTC. This sequence encodes CASSLGSSGGYNEQFF.

This clonotype was observed many times. This chain uses TRBV11-2 with TRBJ2-7; TRBD2 matches 7 bases. V lost 4 bases and J lost 2; bases outside the gene matches: 5. Germline assignment: CDR1 SGHAT and CDR2 FQNNGV. The CDR3 is 14 residues long. The CDR3: CASSYERGTYEQYF. In DNA, the CDR3 is TGTGCCAGCAGCTACGAGCGGGGCACCTACGAGCAGTACTTC.

This clonotype showed up many times. The V gene is TRBV28, the J gene TRBJ2-5; 11 bases agree with TRBD1. CDR3 length: 15 amino acids. CDR1 is MDHEN, CDR2 SYDVKM, per germline. After removal of 4 bases from V and 1 base from J, the junction contained 2 bases not matched to a gene. The CDR3 spells CASSSGQGAQETQYF. DNA of the CDR3: TGTGCCAGCAGTTCCGGACAGGGGGCCCAAGAGACCCAGTACTTC.

The V gene is TRBV11-2, the J gene TRBJ2-7, with TRBD2 identical over 9 bases. Trimming took 0 bases from V and 3 from J; bases not matched to a gene: 0. Germline V lookup: CDR1 SGHAT, CDR2 FQNNGV. The CDR3 consists of 14 residues. The CDR3 here is CASSLDSGGYEQYF. The CDR3 bases are TGTGCCAGCAGCTTAGATAGCGGGGGCTACGAGCAGTACTTC.

This clonotype showed up many times. This chain joins TRBV12-3 or TRBV12-4 and TRBJ2-6; D call uncertain. Trimming stripped 10 bases from V and 0 bases from J, with 13 bases between. The CDR3 runs to 15 residues. CDR3 amino acids: CATLRGTSGANVLTF. The CDR3 bases are TGTGCCACCTTGCGAGGCACCTCTGGGGCCAACGTCCTGACTTTC.

This rearrangement joins TRBV18 to TRBJ1-6, with D perhaps TRBD1 (5 bases). Germline V gene lookup returns CDR1 KGHSH and CDR2 LQKENI. With 3 bases removed from V and 6 bases from J, the gap between germline ends came to 18 bases. CDR3 length: 17 residues. The CDR3 nucleotides are TGTGCCAGCTCACCGGCGGCAGGCGGGGGGGGTAATTCACCCCTCCACTTT. This codes for CASSPAAGGGGNSPLHF.